These 7 T cell receptor beta chains share one sample of origin, sequenced in a study of PD-1 blockade in classical Hodgkin lymphoma. The repertoire was sequenced with immunoSEQ multiplex PCR; TCRdb's copy has only in-frame clones and lacks some. The sample shows around 20,000 clones, roughly 80% of them seen only once. Each patient experienced a relapse that followed autologous stem cell transplantation, and brentuximab vedotin exposure varied. This specimen was peripheral blood mononuclear cells (PBMCs), taken before the second cycle of nivolumab. The receptors come from a human donor with classical Hodgkin lymphoma.

In this sample, this clone turned up a few times. The V gene is TRBV7-2, the J gene TRBJ2-3, with 7 bases that match TRBD1. CDR3 length equals 14 residues. The ends lost 3 bases at V and 5 bases at J; junction bases unmatched: 5. The germline CDR1 and CDR2 sequences are SGHTA and FQGNSA. CDR3 sequence: CASSLTGQGDTQYF. In DNA, the CDR3 is TGTGCCAGCAGCTTGACAGGGCAGGGAGATACGCAGTATTTT.

The chain joins TRBV7-6 to TRBJ2-5, with TRBD1 identical over 7 bases. The CDR3 is 14 residues long. Germline V gives CDR1 SGHVS, CDR2 FNYEAQ. V gave up 5 bases and J gave up 5 bases; unmatched junction bases: 8. The CDR3 DNA reads TGTGCCAGCAGCCCGAGACAGGGACAGGAGACCCAGTACTTC. Translation gives CASSPRQGQETQYF.

This clone was seen only a few times. The chain recombines TRBV7-9 with TRBJ2-3, with a tentative D call TRBD2 (6 bases). V was trimmed by 8 bases and J by 1 base, leaving 13 bases between them. Per germline, CDR1 SEHNR and CDR2 FQNEAQ (reference sequence). The CDR3 runs to 14 residues. The CDR3 here is CASELTGGTDTQYF. The CDR3 region has the DNA TGTGCCAGCGAACTAACGGGGGGCACAGATACGCAGTATTTT.

J is TRBJ2-3 and V is TRBV5-1; 8 positions match TRBD1. V was pared by 1 base and J by 1 base, with 11 bases of the junction left unmatched. Germline loops: CDR1 SGHRS, CDR2 YFSETQ. This CDR3 is 18 amino acids long. CDR3 nucleotide sequence: TGCGCCAGCAGCTTGTGGAAAGCCCAGGGGGCAGGCACAGATACGCAGTATTTT. This sequence encodes CASSLWKAQGAGTDTQYF.

This clone showed up just a few times. V and J are TRBV4-3 and TRBJ1-4, with a tentative D call TRBD1 (5 bases). Germline CDR1 reads LGHNA; CDR2 reads YSLEER. This CDR3 contains 14 residues. The V end lost 0 bases, the J end lost 10 bases, and 12 bases lay between the germline ends. The CDR3 nucleotides read TGCGCCAGCAGCCAAGAAGAGGGGCGGGCAAAACTGTTTTTT. Translated, it gives CASSQEEGRAKLFF.

This clone was seen a few times. The V and J genes are TRBV9 and TRBJ2-1; D ambiguous. Trimming shortened V by 0 bases and J by 7 bases, and 11 bases separated the two germline ends. Germline V lookup: CDR1 SGDLS, CDR2 YYNGEE. The length of the CDR3 is 14 residues. This chain's CDR3 is CASSVATGPNEQFF. For the CDR3, the DNA is TGTGCCAGCAGCGTAGCTACTGGGCCTAATGAGCAGTTCTTC. Full variable domain (outside the CDR3, taken from reference TRBV9 and TRBJ2-1): DSGVTQTPKHLITATGQRVTLRCSPRSGDLSVYWYQQSLDQGLQFLIQYYNGEERAKGNILERFSAQQFPDLHSELNLSSLELGDSALYFCASSVATGPNEQFFGPGTRLTVL.

The gene calls are TRBV30 and TRBJ1-4; no clear D gene. The ends were cut back, 3 bases at V and 8 bases at J, with 13 bases in the middle. The germline gives CDR1 GTSNPN, CDR2 SVGIG (reference sequence). The CDR3 is made up of 13 amino acids. The DNA of the CDR3 is TGTGCCTGGAGCCCGCGGCGAGGAGAAAAACTGTTTTTT. Translating gives CAWSPRRGEKLFF.